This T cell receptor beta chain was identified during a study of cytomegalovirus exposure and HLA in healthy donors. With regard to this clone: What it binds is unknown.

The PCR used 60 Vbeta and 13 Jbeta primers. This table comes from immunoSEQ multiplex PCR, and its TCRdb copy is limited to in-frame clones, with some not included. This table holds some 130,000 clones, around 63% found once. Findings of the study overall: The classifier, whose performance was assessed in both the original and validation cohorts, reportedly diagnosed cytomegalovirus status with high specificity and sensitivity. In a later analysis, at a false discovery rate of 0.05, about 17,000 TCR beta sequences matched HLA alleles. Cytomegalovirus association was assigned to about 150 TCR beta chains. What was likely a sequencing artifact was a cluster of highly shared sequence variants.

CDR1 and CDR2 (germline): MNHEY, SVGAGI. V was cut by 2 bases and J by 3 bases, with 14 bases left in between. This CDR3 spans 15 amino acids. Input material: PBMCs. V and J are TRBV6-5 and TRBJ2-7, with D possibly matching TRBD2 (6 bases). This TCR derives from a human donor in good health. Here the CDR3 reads CASSYGLGGVYEQYF. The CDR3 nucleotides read TGTGCCAGCAGTTACGGGCTGGGGGGAGTCTACGAGCAGTACTTC.